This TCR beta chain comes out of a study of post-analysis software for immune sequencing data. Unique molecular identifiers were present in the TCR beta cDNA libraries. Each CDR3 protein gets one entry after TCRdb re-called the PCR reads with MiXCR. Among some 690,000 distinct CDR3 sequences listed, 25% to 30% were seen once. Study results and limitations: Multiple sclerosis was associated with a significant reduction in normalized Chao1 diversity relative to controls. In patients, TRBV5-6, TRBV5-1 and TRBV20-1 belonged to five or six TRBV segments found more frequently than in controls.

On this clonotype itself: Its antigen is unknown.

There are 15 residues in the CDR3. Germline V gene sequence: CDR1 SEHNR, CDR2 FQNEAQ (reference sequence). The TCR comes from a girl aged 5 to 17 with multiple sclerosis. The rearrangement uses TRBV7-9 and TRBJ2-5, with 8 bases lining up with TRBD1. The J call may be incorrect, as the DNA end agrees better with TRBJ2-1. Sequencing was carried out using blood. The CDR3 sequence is CASSSTGERQETQFF. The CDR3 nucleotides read TGTGCCAGCAGCTCGACAGGGGAGAGGCAAGAGACCCAGTTCTTC.